This TCR beta chain was sequenced in a study of blood T cell repertoires in COVID-19. Recovered participants had two consecutive negative NP/OP PCR tests, healthcare professional clearance, or symptom resolution. The CDR3 extends over 18 amino acids. Only in-frame clones appear in the TCRdb table, and some are missing; sequencing was by immunoSEQ multiplex PCR. The sample includes 120,000 to 150,000 clones, 85% of them seen just once. The gene calls are TRBV21-1 and TRBJ1-5; the DNA was not compared with TRBD1, the D call given in the table. TRBV21-1 is shown as a pseudogene. Sequencing was done on a sample of PBMCs or T cells enriched from blood (not recorded which). The TCR was taken from a woman in her thirties or forties who had recovered from COVID-19. CDR3 bases: TGTGCCAGCAGCATACCCCTCCGGGACAGGGTTAGCAATCAGCCCCAGCATTTT. This gives the protein CASSIPLRDRVSNQPQHF.